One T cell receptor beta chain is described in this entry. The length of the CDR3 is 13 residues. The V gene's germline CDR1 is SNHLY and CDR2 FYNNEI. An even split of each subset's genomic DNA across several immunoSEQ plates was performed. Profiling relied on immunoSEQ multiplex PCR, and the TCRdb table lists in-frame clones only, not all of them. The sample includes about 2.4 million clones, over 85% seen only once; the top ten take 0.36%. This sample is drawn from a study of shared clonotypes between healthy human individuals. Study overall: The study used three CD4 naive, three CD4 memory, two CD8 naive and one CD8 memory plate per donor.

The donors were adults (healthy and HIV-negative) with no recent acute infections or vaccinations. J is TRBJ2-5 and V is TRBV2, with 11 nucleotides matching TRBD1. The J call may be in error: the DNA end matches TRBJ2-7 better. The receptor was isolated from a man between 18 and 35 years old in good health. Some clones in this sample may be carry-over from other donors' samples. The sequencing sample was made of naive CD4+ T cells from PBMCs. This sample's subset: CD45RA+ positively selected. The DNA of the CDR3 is TGTGCCACCCGGACAGGGGGCGTGTACGAGCAGTACTTC. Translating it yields CATRTGGVYEQYF.